A selection of T cell receptor beta chains follows, all from one sample in a study of blood T cell repertoires in COVID-19. TCRdb's table, derived via immunoSEQ multiplex PCR, lists solely in-frame clones and lacks some. Found here are 50,000 or so clones, around 79% of them singletons; the top ten hold less than 20%. Material: peripheral blood. The receptors shown here come from a human donor with active or convalescent COVID-19. The donor label of this sample is uncertain. Both conserved end residues are part of each CDR3. D genes are given only for firm matches. Some rows mark clone size as missing; the rest say once, few, many or name a class of expanded clone.

d_gene	abundance	j_gene	v_gene	CDR3nt	CDR3aa
NA	NA	TRBJ2-7	TRBV6-5	TGTGCCAGCAGTTACAATGCGGGACTGGAGGTTCGGGAGCAGTACTTC	CASSYNAGLEVREQYF
TRBD1	NA	TRBJ1-6	TRBV30	TGTGCCTGGAGTGTAGGGACAGGGATCAGTTCACCCCTCCACTTT	CAWSVGTGISSPLHF
NA	NA	TRBJ1-2	TRBV10-3	TGTGCCATCAGTCTGGCGACAGAGGTCTACACCTTC	CAISLATEVYTF
NA	few	TRBJ1-5	TRBV7-8	TGTGCCAGCAGCTTAAGGGGTAGCGGAAGCAATCAGCCCCAGCATTTT	CASSLRGSGSNQPQHF
NA	NA	TRBJ2-7	TRBV6-6	TGTGCCAGCACCCCTAACGCCTACGAGCAGTACTTC	CASTPNAYEQYF
NA	few	TRBJ1-5	TRBV10-2	TGCGCCAGCAGTGCACAACAGAGACATAGCAATCAGCCCCAGCATTTT	CASSAQQRHSNQPQHF
TRBD1	NA	TRBJ1-1	TRBV5-1	TGCGCCAGCAGCCTGGACAGGGTAGGTGACACTGAAGCTTTCTTT	CASSLDRVGDTEAFF
NA	NA	TRBJ1-2	TRBV30	TGTGCCTGGAGGGAAGGGACATCCGTAAGAAACTATGGCTACACCTTC	CAWREGTSVRNYGYTF
NA	NA	TRBJ2-7	TRBV29-1	TGCAGCGTGGGAGGGACACCGACCTACGAGCAGTACTTC	CSVGGTPTYEQYF
TRBD2	NA	TRBJ2-7	TRBV30	TGTGCCTGGACTGCGGGAGAGACCGAGCAGTACTTC	CAWTAGETEQYF
NA	NA	TRBJ1-2	TRBV4-1	TGCGCCAGCAGCCAAGAAGTGAGTTTTGGCTATGGCTACACCTTC	CASSQEVSFGYGYTF
TRBD2	few	TRBJ2-7	TRBV4-2	TGTGCCAGCAGCCAAGATCAGGCTAGCGGGGCCTACGAGCAGTACTTC	CASSQDQASGAYEQYF
NA	NA	TRBJ2-3	TRBV4-1	TGCGCCAGCAGTGGAGCGAGGGGAGGAGATACGCAGTATTTT	CASSGARGGDTQYF
NA	large	TRBJ2-7	TRBV11-3	TGTGCCAGCAGCGATAGTGGGAGACCCCTTGAGCAGTACTTC	CASSDSGRPLEQYF
NA	NA	TRBJ2-7	TRBV7-8	TGTGCCAGCAGCTTAGAGGAGGGCGGGGCCTACGAGCAGTACTTC	CASSLEEGGAYEQYF
NA	NA	TRBJ1-6	TRBV28	TGTGCCAGCAACACTAACGCCATGATCTATAATTCACCCCTCCACTTT	CASNTNAMIYNSPLHF
NA	NA	TRBJ2-7	TRBV5-8	TGTGCCAGCAGCCCCATCACAGGGTACACCTACGAGCAGTACTTC	CASSPITGYTYEQYF
TRBD2	NA	TRBJ2-4	TRBV30	TGTGCCTGGGTTCCCGGGACTATCCCGCCGCTAGCCAAAAACATTCAGTACTTC	CAWVPGTIPPLAKNIQYF
TRBD2	NA	TRBJ2-7	TRBV6-5	TGTGCCAGCACCCGGGAGGGCCGGGGCGAGCAGTACTTC	CASTREGRGEQYF
NA	NA	TRBJ2-5	TRBV24-1	TGTGCCACCAGTGACCGAGTAGCCCCGGAGACCCAGTACTTC	CATSDRVAPETQYF
TRBD2	NA	TRBJ2-2	TRBV9	TGTGCCAGCGGGACTCCTAGCGGGAGCCCCAAGGAGGAGCTGTTTTTT	CASGTPSGSPKEELFF
TRBD2	NA	TRBJ2-7	TRBV14	TGTGCCAGCAGCTGGGCTAGCGGGAGGGCCGTTTCCTACGAGCAGTACTTC	CASSWASGRAVSYEQYF
TRBD1	once	TRBJ1-5	TRBV19	TGTGCCAGTAGCCAGACAGGGAATCAGCCCCAGCATTTT	CASSQTGNQPQHF
TRBD1	NA	TRBJ1-5	TRBV30	TGTGCCTGGAGTGGACAGGGTGGGCAGCCCCAGCATTTT	CAWSGQGGQPQHF
TRBD1	NA	TRBJ1-1	TRBV25-1	TGTGCCAGCAGTGTCCACAGGGGGTACACTGAAGCTTTCTTT	CASSVHRGYTEAFF
NA	NA	TRBJ2-7	TRBV14	TGTGCCAGCAGCCAACGAGCGGTACTAGGGTACGAGCAGTACTTC	CASSQRAVLGYEQYF
TRBD2	NA	TRBJ2-1	TRBV2	TGTGCCAGCAGCGGACTAGCGGGGGGAAAGTGGGATGAGCAGTTCTTC	CASSGLAGGKWDEQFF
NA	NA	TRBJ2-1	TRBV11-3	TGTGCCAGCAGCGCGGAATCGGGCAATGAGCAGTTCTTC	CASSAESGNEQFF
NA	once	TRBJ1-1	TRBV28	TGTGCCAGCAAGGACAGCCAAATGAACACTGAAGCTTTCTTT	CASKDSQMNTEAFF
NA	NA	TRBJ1-1	TRBV29-1	TGCAGCGTTATGCAGGGGAACACTGAAGCTTTCTTT	CSVMQGNTEAFF
NA	NA	TRBJ1-6	TRBV28	TGTGCCAGCAGTGCGGACTTTTCCCCCGATTCACCCCTCCACTTT	CASSADFSPDSPLHF
NA	few	TRBJ2-7	TRBV5-6	TGTGCCAGCAGCCCGTGGACGAGGGCCCACGAGCAGTACTTC	CASSPWTRAHEQYF
TRBD1	NA	TRBJ1-1	TRBV29-1	TGCAGCGTCTTTCGACAGGGCGGGAACACTGAAGCTTTCTTT	CSVFRQGGNTEAFF
NA	NA	TRBJ2-7	TRBV27	TGTGCCAGCGGAGGGACAGCCACCTACGAGCAGTACTTC	CASGGTATYEQYF
NA	NA	TRBJ2-7	TRBV30	TGTGCCTGGAGTCCACGACATAGGGGCTACGAGCAGTACTTC	CAWSPRHRGYEQYF
TRBD1	NA	TRBJ2-7	TRBV5-6	TGTGCCAGCAGACAATGGACAGGGTTGAGAGACGAGCAGTACTTC	CASRQWTGLRDEQYF
TRBD2	NA	TRBJ2-7	TRBV7-2	TGTGCCAGCAGCCGGGACTACCTCTCCTACGAGCAGTACTTC	CASSRDYLSYEQYF
NA	NA	TRBJ2-1	TRBV9	TGTGCCAGCAGCTCCAGGAGGTCCACGGGGAGTGAGCAGTTCTTC	CASSSRRSTGSEQFF
TRBD1	NA	TRBJ1-1	TRBV19	TGTGCCAGTAGTCGGGGGCTAATTGGTGGGACAGGGTTGTACACTGAAGCTTTCTTT	CASSRGLIGGTGLYTEAFF
TRBD2	NA	TRBJ2-1	TRBV11-3	TGTGCCAGCAGCTCTCCGGGACTAGCACCCTACAATGAGCAGTTCTTC	CASSSPGLAPYNEQFF
NA	NA	TRBJ1-3	TRBV5-1	TGCGCCAGCAGCTTCGGACTCCTCTCTGGAAACACCATATATTTT	CASSFGLLSGNTIYF
NA	NA	TRBJ2-1	TRBV6-5	TGTGCCAGCAGTCTCTACAATGAGCAGTTCTTC	CASSLYNEQFF
NA	NA	TRBJ1-2	TRBV4-3	TGCGCCAGCAGCCAAGGGTCCCGACAGAACTATGGCTACACCTTC	CASSQGSRQNYGYTF
TRBD1	NA	TRBJ1-4	TRBV14	TGTGCCAGCAGCCACTTAGGACAGGGGAATATTGAAAAACTGTTTTTT	CASSHLGQGNIEKLFF
TRBD1	NA	TRBJ1-6	TRBV5-6	TGTGCCAGCAGCTTGGCAGGACAGGGGTTTTCACCCCTCCACTTT	CASSLAGQGFSPLHF
NA	NA	TRBJ1-2	TRBV7-2	TGTGCCACCGTTACAGGGACCCGCATAGGAGGCTACACCTTC	CATVTGTRIGGYTF
TRBD2	NA	TRBJ2-3	TRBV24-1	TGTGCCACCAGTGACCACATAGCGGGAGGGCCGGTAGATACGCAGTATTTT	CATSDHIAGGPVDTQYF
TRBD2	NA	TRBJ2-5	TRBV11-3	TGTGCCAGCAGCTTAGGGCGGCTAGCGGGGGAGACCCAGTACTTC	CASSLGRLAGETQYF
NA	NA	TRBJ2-3	TRBV7-3	TGTGCCAGCAGCTCCCTCACAGATACGCAGTATTTT	CASSSLTDTQYF
NA	NA	TRBJ1-2	TRBV18	TGTGCCAGCTCACCTGCCCCCGAGAACTATGGCTACACCTTC	CASSPAPENYGYTF
TRBD2	few	TRBJ2-1	TRBV19	TGTGCCAGTAGTATAGTGGGACTATGGACTGAGCAGTTCTTC	CASSIVGLWTEQFF
NA	NA	TRBJ1-5	TRBV6-5	TGTGCCAGCAGCGCTACACAGGGAACAAAGCAGCCCCAGCATTTT	CASSATQGTKQPQHF
NA	NA	TRBJ2-1	TRBV30	TGTGCCTGGAGTCCTAGGCTCGCGCCTGAGCAGTTCTTC	CAWSPRLAPEQFF
TRBD1	NA	TRBJ1-5	TRBV5-3	TGTGCCAGATTTCTTGCCGACAGGGAAAACGGTCAGCCCCAGCATTTT	CARFLADRENGQPQHF